Presented here are 26 T cell receptor beta chains from one specimen sequenced in a study of T cell responses to AZD1222 COVID-19 vaccine. Profiling relied on immunoSEQ multiplex PCR, and the TCRdb table lists in-frame clones only, not all of them. This table has 200,000 or so clones, over 80% appearing once. The sequences come from peripheral blood, collected on day 0 of AZD1222 vaccination. The origin of the receptors is an adult in good health.

The chain links TRBV3-1 (or the pseudogene TRBV3-2) to TRBJ2-2, with TRBD2 identical over 7 bases. Germline V gene sequence: CDR1 LGHDT, CDR2 YNNKEL (reference sequence). CDR3 size: 15 residues. Trimming took 1 base from V and 7 from J; bases not matched to a gene: 6. CDR3 sequence reads: CASSQGGSGIGELFF. DNA for the CDR3: TGTGCCAGCAGCCAAGGAGGCAGCGGGATCGGGGAGCTGTTTTTT.

Remarks on this clone: This sample also contains other DNA sequences that code for the same CDR3. The gene calls are TRBV7-2 and TRBJ1-1; D gene ambiguous. Looked up from germline, CDR1 is SGHTA and CDR2 is FQGNSA. The CDR3 has 13 amino acids. V lost 1 base, J lost 1 base, and 4 bases lay in between. CDR3 DNA sequence: TGTGCCAGCAGCTTAGGCCAGAACACTGAAGCTTTCTTT. It specifies CASSLGQNTEAFF.

Only one count was recorded for this clone. A read error may produce the germline difference seen at one junction end. This chain links TRBV7-7 with TRBJ2-1; D perhaps matches TRBD1 (5 bases). CDR1 SSHAT and CDR2 FNYEAQ come from the germline V gene (reference sequence). CDR3 size: 14 residues. The DNA of the CDR3 is TGTGCTAGCAGCTTTAGGCAGGGCAACAATGAGCAGTTCTTC. This translates into CASSFRQGNNEQFF.

V and J are TRBV15 and TRBJ1-2; a possible D gene is TRBD1 (6 bases). The germline V gene encodes CDR1 LNHNV and CDR2 YYDKDF (reference sequence). The ends were cut back, 4 bases at V and 4 bases at J, with 10 bases in the middle. The length of the CDR3 is 13 residues. Written as DNA, the CDR3 is TGTGCCACCAGCATTGGAGGGGGCTATGGCTACACCTTC. This translates into CATSIGGGYGYTF.

The chain couples TRBV5-6 to TRBJ2-3; no firm D call. The CDR3 extends over 15 amino acids. V was trimmed by 2 bases and J by 1 base, leaving 11 bases between them. Germline V gene data show CDR1 as SGHDT and CDR2 as YYEEEE. The CDR3 region is CASSFLSGGTDTQYF. The CDR3 bases are TGTGCCAGCAGCTTCTTGTCGGGCGGCACAGATACGCAGTATTTT.

The V gene is TRBV6-5, the J gene TRBJ1-5; the D gene is possibly TRBD1 (5 bases). The V gene's germline CDR1 is MNHEY and CDR2 SVGAGI. CDR3 size: 16 residues. The V end lost 0 bases, the J end lost 3 bases, and 12 bases lay between the germline ends. This CDR3 is CASSYSIPGSNQPQHF. The CDR3 DNA is TGTGCCAGCAGTTACTCGATTCCAGGGTCCAATCAGCCCCAGCATTTT.

V gene TRBV6-5 combines with J gene TRBJ1-2; TRBD1 is a possible D gene (6 bases). The CDR3 has 14 amino acids. V was cut by 7 bases and J by 7 bases, with 19 bases left in between. Germline V lookup: CDR1 MNHEY, CDR2 SVGAGI. The CDR3 nucleotides read TGTGCCAGCACCCTAGGGGGGCGGGCTGCTGGCTACACCTTC. Protein: CASTLGGRAAGYTF.

The chain links TRBV18 to TRBJ1-4; the D gene is possibly TRBD1 (6 bases). CDR3 length equals 14 residues. Between the trimmed V and J ends, which lost 6 bases and 3 bases, there was a span of 11 bases. Germline CDR1 and CDR2: KGHSH and LQKENI. The CDR3 nucleotides read TGTGCCAGCTCCTACAGGGAGTCTAATGAAAAACTGTTTTTT. Protein: CASSYRESNEKLFF. Combining the CDR3 with reference TRBV18 and TRBJ1-4 gives the whole variable domain NAGVMQNPRHLVRRRGQEARLRCSPMKGHSHVYWYRQLPEEGLKFMVYLQKENIIDESGMPKERFSAEFPKEGPSILRIQQVVRGDSAAYFCASSYRESNEKLFFGSGTQLSVL.

This rearrangement joins TRBV3-1 (or the pseudogene TRBV3-2) to TRBJ2-3; 8 bases map to TRBD1. This CDR3 region has 15 residues. V trimming: 4 bases; J trimming: 2 bases; junction bases outside the gene matches: 5. The germline V gene encodes CDR1 LGHDT and CDR2 YNNKEL (reference sequence). CDR3 region: CASSRQGASTDTQYF. DNA for the CDR3: TGTGCCAGCAGCCGCCAGGGGGCCTCCACAGATACGCAGTATTTT.

The V and J genes are TRBV5-8 and TRBJ1-4; tentatively, D is TRBD1 (6 bases). Trimming removed 3 bases from V and 7 bases from J, with 13 bases in between. Germline lookup yields CDR1 SGHTS and CDR2 YDEGEE. The CDR3 is made up of 14 amino acids. CDR3 loop: CASSSGGGGEKLFF. The DNA for the CDR3 is TGTGCCAGCAGCTCTGGAGGGGGAGGTGAAAAACTGTTTTTT.

This chain links TRBV10-2 with TRBJ1-1; 12 nucleotides line up with TRBD1. The CDR3 is 15 amino acids. V lost 3 bases, J lost 6 bases, and 5 bases stayed unmatched. Looked up from germline, CDR1 is WSHSY and CDR2 is SAAADI. In DNA, the CDR3 is TGCGCCAGCAGTGACCCGGGACAGGGGGCCGCTGAAGCTTTCTTT. This gives the protein CASSDPGQGAAEAFF.

The chain couples TRBV4-2 to TRBJ2-7; tentatively, D is TRBD1 (5 bases). Deletions cut 1 base from V and 1 base from J, with 14 bases between. The V gene's germline CDR1 is LGHNA and CDR2 YNFKEQ. The CDR3 has 16 residues. CDR3 region: CASSQGTIRDSYEQYF. The CDR3 DNA follows: TGTGCCAGCAGCCAAGGGACCATCAGGGATTCCTACGAGCAGTACTTC.

This sequence joins TRBV19 and TRBJ1-4; TRBD1 agrees at 9 bases. CDR3 length equals 13 residues. The germline gives CDR1 LNHDA, CDR2 SQIVND (reference sequence). V trimming: 5 bases; J trimming: 7 bases; junction bases outside the gene matches: 2. The CDR3: CASSGQGLEKLFF. The CDR3 DNA is TGTGCCAGTAGTGGACAGGGGCTTGAAAAACTGTTTTTT.

CDR3 nucleotide sequence: TGTGCCATCAGTGATGTAGGGGGGGCAAGGCAGCCCCAGCATTTT. This codes for CAISDVGGARQPQHF. The V and J genes are TRBV10-3 and TRBJ1-5, with a weak D call TRBD1 (6 bases). With 3 bases removed from V and 7 bases from J, the gap between germline ends came to 16 bases. This CDR3 region has 15 residues. Germline V gene lookup returns CDR1 ENHRY and CDR2 SYGVKD.

The chain joins TRBV4-1 to TRBJ1-5; D is perhaps TRBD1 (6 bases). Trimming left V 0 bases short and J 11 bases short, with 14 bases between. This CDR3 is 14 amino acids long. Looked up from germline, CDR1 is MGHRA and CDR2 is YSYEKL. DNA for the CDR3: TGCGCCAGCAGCCAAGACCTCAGGGGATGGACCCAGCATTTT. Protein sequence: CASSQDLRGWTQHF.

The chain is built from TRBV10-1 and TRBJ1-2, with D possibly TRBD1 on 5 matching bases. There are 14 residues in the CDR3. V lost 6 bases and J lost 4, with 15 bases in between. CDR1 WNHNN and CDR2 SYGVQD come from the germline V gene (reference sequence). The CDR3 DNA is TGCGCCAGCAGCAGGGACCCCCGCTTCTATGGCTACACCTTC. Its protein product is CASSRDPRFYGYTF.

The CDR3 bases are TGTGCCAGCCACCCAGAGGGACAGGGGTGGACTGAAGCTTTCTTT. Encoded protein: CASHPEGQGWTEAFF. The chain links TRBV7-6 to TRBJ1-1; 10 bases are a match to TRBD1. Germline CDR1 reads SGHVS; CDR2 reads FNYEAQ. V lost 8 bases and J lost 5; bases outside the gene matches: 11. There are 15 residues in the CDR3.

The chain is built from TRBV5-1 and TRBJ1-3, with D hard to call. V was clipped by 4 bases and J by 3 bases, with 8 bases between them. Germline-derived CDR1 and CDR2 are SGHRS and YFSETQ. The CDR3 has 13 residues. In DNA, the CDR3 is TGCGCCAGCAGCCTATGGGTTGGAAACACCATATATTTT. Residues: CASSLWVGNTIYF.

The J gene is TRBJ1-5, the V gene TRBV28; D not resolved. Trimming shortened V by 2 bases and J by 2 bases, and 13 bases separated the two germline ends. Per the germline V gene, CDR1 is MDHEN and CDR2 is SYDVKM. The CDR3 has 16 residues. CDR3 protein: CASSLEARRGNQPQHF. The CDR3 DNA reads TGTGCCAGCAGTTTAGAGGCTCGGAGGGGCAATCAGCCCCAGCATTTT.

The chain joins TRBV4-3 to TRBJ2-1; no definite D call. Germline CDR1 LGHNA, CDR2 YSLEER. The germline V and J ends were trimmed by 2 bases and 2 bases, with 13 bases remaining between them. The CDR3 extends over 16 amino acids. In DNA form, the CDR3 reads TGCGCCAGCAGCCAATCTCTCTGGCAAGCCTACAATGAGCAGTTCTTC. It translates to CASSQSLWQAYNEQFF.

This chain links TRBV19 with TRBJ1-2; tentative D call: TRBD1 (5 bases). CDR1 and CDR2 (germline): LNHDA, SQIVND (reference sequence). The CDR3 sequence is 12 residues long. V was trimmed by 4 bases and J by 7 bases, leaving 10 bases between them. CDR3 bases: TGTGCCAGTAGTACGCTGGGACTTGGCTACACCTTC. It specifies CASSTLGLGYTF.

This clone was detected only a few times. V is TRBV6-5 and J is TRBJ1-2; D perhaps matches TRBD1 (5 bases). The V end lost 7 bases, the J end lost 8 bases, and 23 bases lay between the germline ends. The CDR3 sequence is 15 residues long. CDR1 MNHEY and CDR2 SVGAGI come from the germline V gene. CDR3 sequence reads: CASTPYQGDPGGYTF. The CDR3 nucleotides read TGTGCCAGCACCCCCTATCAGGGTGACCCGGGGGGCTACACCTTC.

The V gene is TRBV5-4, the J gene TRBJ1-2; possible D gene TRBD1, 6 bases. Germline lookup yields CDR1 SGHNT and CDR2 YYREEE (reference sequence). Trimming shortened V by 6 bases and J by 4 bases, and 13 bases separated the two germline ends. CDR3 length equals 13 residues. The CDR3 region is CASTGRDTYGYTF. In nucleotides, the CDR3 is TGTGCCAGCACGGGCCGGGACACCTATGGCTACACCTTC.

V is TRBV7-2 and J is TRBJ1-1; no definite D call. The CDR3 covers 13 residues. In germline, CDR1 is SGHTA, CDR2 FQGNSA. The V end was cut by 3 bases, the J end by 4 bases, with 9 bases between. The DNA for the CDR3 is TGTGCCAGCAGCTTTCGGCTCCTCACTGAAGCTTTCTTT. It translates to CASSFRLLTEAFF.

The chain recombines TRBV5-1 with TRBJ1-2, with TRBD1 identical over 7 bases. This CDR3 has 16 residues. From germline, CDR1 is SGHRS and CDR2 YFSETQ. V was pared by 4 bases and J by 5 bases, with 14 bases of the junction left unmatched. CDR3 nucleotides: TGCGCCAGCAGCCAAGCACTCGATCAGGGGGGGTATGGCTACACCTTC. Protein product: CASSQALDQGGYGYTF.

CDR3 in amino acids: CASSRGQGKMNEQFF. CDR3 nucleotide sequence: TGTGCCAGCAGCCGGGGACAGGGGAAAATGAATGAGCAGTTCTTC. V usage is TRBV7-3 and J usage is TRBJ2-1; 10 nucleotides agree with TRBD1. CDR3 size: 15 residues. V shed 5 bases, J shed 7 bases, and the junction held 8 bases outside the gene matches. The germline gives CDR1 SGHTA, CDR2 FQGTGA.